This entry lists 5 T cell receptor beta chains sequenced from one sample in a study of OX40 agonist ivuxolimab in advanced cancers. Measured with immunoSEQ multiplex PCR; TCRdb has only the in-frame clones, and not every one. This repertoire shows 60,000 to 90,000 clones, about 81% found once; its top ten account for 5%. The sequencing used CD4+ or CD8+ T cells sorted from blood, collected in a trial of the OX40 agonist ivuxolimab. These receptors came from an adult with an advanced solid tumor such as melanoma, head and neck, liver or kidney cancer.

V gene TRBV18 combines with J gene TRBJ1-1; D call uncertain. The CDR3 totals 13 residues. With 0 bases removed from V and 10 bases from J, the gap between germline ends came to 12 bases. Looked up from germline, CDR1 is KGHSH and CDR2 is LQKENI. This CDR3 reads CASSPPMSTRAFF. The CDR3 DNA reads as TGTGCCAGCTCACCACCGATGTCGACGCGAGCTTTCTTT.

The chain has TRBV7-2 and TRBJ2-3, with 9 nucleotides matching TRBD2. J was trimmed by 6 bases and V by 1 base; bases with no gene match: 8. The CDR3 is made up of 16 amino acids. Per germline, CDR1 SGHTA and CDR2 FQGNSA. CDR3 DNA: TGTGCCAGCAGCTTAGTTGGGGGCGGGAGGGTGGATACGCAGTATTTT. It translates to CASSLVGGGRVDTQYF. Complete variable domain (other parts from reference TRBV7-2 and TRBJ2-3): GAGVSQSPSNKVTEKGKDVELRCDPISGHTALYWYRQSLGQGLEFLIYFQGNSAPDKSGLPSDRFSAERTGGSVSTLTIQRTQQEDSAVYLCASSLVGGGRVDTQYFGPGTRLTVL.

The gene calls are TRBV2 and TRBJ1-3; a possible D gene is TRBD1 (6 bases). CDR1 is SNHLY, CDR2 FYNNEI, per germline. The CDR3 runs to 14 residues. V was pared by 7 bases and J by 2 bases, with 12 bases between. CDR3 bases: TGTGCCAGCAAAGTACAGGGACCTGGAAACACCATATATTTT. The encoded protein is CASKVQGPGNTIYF.

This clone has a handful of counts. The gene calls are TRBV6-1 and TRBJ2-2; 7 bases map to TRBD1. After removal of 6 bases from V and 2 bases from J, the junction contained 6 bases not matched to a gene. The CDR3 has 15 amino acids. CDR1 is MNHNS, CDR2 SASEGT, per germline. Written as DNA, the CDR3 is TGTGCCAGCAGCTGGCAGGGGGTCAACACCGGGGAGCTGTTTTTT. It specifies CASSWQGVNTGELFF.

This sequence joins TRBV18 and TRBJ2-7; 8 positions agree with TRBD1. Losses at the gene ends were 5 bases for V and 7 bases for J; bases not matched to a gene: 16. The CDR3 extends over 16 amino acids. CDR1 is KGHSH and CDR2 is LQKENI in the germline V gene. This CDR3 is CASSAFYLQGAGEQYF. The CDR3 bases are TGTGCCAGCTCAGCTTTCTACCTCCAGGGGGCGGGTGAGCAGTACTTC.